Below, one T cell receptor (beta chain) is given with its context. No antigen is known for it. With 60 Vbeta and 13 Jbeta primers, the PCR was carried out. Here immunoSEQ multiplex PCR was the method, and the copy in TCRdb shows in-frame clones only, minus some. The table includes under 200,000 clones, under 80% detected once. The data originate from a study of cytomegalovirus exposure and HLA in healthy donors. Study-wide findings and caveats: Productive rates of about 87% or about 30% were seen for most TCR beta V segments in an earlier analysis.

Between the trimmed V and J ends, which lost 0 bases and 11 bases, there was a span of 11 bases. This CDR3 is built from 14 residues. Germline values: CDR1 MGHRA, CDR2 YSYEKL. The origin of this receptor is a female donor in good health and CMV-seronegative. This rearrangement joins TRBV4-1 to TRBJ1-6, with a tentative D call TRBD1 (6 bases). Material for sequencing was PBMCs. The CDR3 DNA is TGCGCCAGCAGCCAAGATACAGGGATGCCACCCCTCCACTTT. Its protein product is CASSQDTGMPPLHF.